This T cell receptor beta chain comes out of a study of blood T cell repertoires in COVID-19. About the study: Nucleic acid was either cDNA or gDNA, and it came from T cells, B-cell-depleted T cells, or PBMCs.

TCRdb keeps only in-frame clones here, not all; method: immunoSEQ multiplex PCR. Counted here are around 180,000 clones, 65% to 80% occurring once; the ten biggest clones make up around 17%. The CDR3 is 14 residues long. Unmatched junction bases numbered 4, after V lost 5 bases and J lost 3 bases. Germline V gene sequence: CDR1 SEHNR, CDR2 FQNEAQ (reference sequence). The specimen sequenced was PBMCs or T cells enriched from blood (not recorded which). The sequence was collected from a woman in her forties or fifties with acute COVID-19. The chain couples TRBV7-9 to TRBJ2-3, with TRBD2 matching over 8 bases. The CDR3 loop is CASSRSGGTDTQYF. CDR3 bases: TGTGCCAGCAGCCGAAGCGGGGGAACAGATACGCAGTATTTT.